Each of the 5 T cell receptor beta chains below was sequenced from the same sample in a study of shared clonotypes between healthy human individuals. Sequenced by immunoSEQ multiplex PCR; TCRdb stores in-frame clones only, minus some. The sample records some 2.3 million clones, over 90% being singletons. The sequenced sample consisted of naive CD4+ T cells from PBMCs. This sample's subset: CD45RA+ positively selected. The source of these receptors is a man younger than 35 in good health. Some clones in this sample may be carry-over from other donors' samples.

The chain is built from TRBV28 and TRBJ1-4; D is undetermined. The V gene's germline CDR1 is MDHEN and CDR2 SYDVKM. V was clipped by 6 bases and J by 8 bases, with 16 bases between them. CDR3 length equals 14 residues. The chain's CDR3 is CASRLTAEYEKLFF. The CDR3 bases are TGTGCCAGCAGGCTGACGGCGGAATACGAAAAACTGTTTTTT.

The chain couples TRBV19 to TRBJ2-1; D tentatively reads TRBD1 or TRBD2 (6 bases each). Germline V gene lookup returns CDR1 LNHDA and CDR2 SQIVND (reference sequence). The CDR3 totals 16 residues. V was pared by 3 bases and J by 4 bases, with 16 bases between. In DNA form, the CDR3 reads TGTGCCAGTAGTATTTGGGGGGCCCAGGGGTACAATGAGCAGTTCTTC. This encodes CASSIWGAQGYNEQFF.

The chain has TRBV27 and TRBJ2-6, with TRBD2 identical over 12 bases. CDR3 size: 17 residues. The V and J ends lost 7 bases and 4 bases, in that order; junction bases with no gene match: 8. Germline assignment: CDR1 MNHEY and CDR2 SMNVEV (reference sequence). DNA for the CDR3: TGTGCCAGCACAGGACTAGCGGGATCTTCAGGGGCCAACGTCCTGACTTTC. It translates to CASTGLAGSSGANVLTF.

The sample holds one count of this clone. This chain links TRBV11-3 with TRBJ2-3; 10 bases are a match to TRBD2. The CDR3 totals 16 residues. The V gene end was trimmed by 5 bases and the J gene end by 1 base; junction bases not matched to a gene: 6. CDR1 SGHNT and CDR2 YENEEA come from the germline V gene. The CDR3 loop reads CASSVRSGRGTDTQYF. For the CDR3, the DNA is TGTGCCAGCAGCGTAAGAAGCGGGAGGGGCACAGATACGCAGTATTTT.

Concerning this clone: A read error may produce the germline difference seen at one junction end. The rearrangement uses TRBV29-1 and TRBJ2-7; 12 bases match TRBD2. Germline V gene lookup returns CDR1 SQVTM and CDR2 ANQGSEA. CDR3 length equals 16 residues. In DNA, the CDR3 is TGCAGCGTTGAGGGGATGCTAGCGGGAGGGGACTACGGGCAGTACTTC. It specifies CSVEGMLAGGDYGQYF.